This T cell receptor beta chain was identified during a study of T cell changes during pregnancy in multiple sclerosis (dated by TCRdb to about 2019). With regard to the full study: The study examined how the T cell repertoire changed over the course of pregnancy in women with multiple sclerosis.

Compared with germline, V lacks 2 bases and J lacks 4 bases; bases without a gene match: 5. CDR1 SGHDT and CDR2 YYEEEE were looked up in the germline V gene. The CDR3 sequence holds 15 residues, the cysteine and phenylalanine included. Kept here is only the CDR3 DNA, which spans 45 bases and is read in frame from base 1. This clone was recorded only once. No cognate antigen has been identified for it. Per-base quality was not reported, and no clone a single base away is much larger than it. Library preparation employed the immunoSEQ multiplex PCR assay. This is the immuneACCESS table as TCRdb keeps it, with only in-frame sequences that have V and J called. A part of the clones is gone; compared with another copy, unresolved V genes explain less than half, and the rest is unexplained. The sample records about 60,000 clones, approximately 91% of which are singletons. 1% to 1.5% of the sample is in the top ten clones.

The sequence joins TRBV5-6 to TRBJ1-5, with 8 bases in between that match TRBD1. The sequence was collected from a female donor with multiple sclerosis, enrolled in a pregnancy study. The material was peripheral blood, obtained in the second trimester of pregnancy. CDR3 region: CASSFQDRENQPQHF. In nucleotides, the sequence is TGTGCCAGCAGCTTTCAGGACAGGGAGAATCAGCCCCAGCATTTT.